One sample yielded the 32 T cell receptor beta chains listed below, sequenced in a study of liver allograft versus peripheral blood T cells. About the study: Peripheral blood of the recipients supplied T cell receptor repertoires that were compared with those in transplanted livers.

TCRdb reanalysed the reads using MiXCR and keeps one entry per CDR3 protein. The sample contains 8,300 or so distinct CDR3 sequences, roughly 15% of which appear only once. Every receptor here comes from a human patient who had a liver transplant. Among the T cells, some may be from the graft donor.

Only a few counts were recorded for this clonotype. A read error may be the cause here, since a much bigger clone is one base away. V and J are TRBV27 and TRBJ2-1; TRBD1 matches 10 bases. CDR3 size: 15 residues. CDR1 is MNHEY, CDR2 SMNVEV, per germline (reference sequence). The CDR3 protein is CVSRPGQGAYNEQFF. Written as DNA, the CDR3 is TGTGTCAGCAGACCAGGACAGGGGGCCTACAATGAGCAGTTCTTC.

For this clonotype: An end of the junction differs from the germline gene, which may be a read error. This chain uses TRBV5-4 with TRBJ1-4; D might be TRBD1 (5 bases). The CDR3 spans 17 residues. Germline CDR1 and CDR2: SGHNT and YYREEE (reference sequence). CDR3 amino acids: CASSSGGTGSTNEKLSF. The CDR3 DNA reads TGTGCCAGCAGCTCGGGGGGGACCGGATCTACTAATGAAAAACTGTCTTTT.

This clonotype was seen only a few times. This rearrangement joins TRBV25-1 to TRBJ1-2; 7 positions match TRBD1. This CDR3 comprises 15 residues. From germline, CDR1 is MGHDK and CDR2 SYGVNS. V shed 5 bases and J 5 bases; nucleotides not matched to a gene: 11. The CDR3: CASSRGGTEYYGYTF. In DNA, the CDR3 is TGTGCCAGCAGTCGGGGGGGGACAGAGTATTATGGCTACACCTTC.

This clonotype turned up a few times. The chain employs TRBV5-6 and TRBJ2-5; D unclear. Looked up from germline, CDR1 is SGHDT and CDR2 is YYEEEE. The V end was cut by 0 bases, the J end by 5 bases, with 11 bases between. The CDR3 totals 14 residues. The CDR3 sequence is CASSLGWERETQYF. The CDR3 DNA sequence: TGTGCCAGCAGCTTGGGATGGGAACGGGAGACCCAGTACTTC.

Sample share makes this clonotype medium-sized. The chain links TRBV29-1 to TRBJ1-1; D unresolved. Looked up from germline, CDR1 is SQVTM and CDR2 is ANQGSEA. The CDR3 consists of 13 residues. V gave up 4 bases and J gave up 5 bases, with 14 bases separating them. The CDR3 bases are TGCAGCGTTGTCTTGTGGGGAGGGACTGAAGCTTTCTTT. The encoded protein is CSVVLWGGTEAFF.

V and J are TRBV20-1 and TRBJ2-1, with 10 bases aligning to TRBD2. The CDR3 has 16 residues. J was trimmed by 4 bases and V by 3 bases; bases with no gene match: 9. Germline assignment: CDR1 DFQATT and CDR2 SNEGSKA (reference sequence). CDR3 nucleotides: TGCAGTGCTAGTCTACTTCTAGCGGGGGCTTACAATGAGCAGTTCTTC. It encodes CSASLLLAGAYNEQFF.

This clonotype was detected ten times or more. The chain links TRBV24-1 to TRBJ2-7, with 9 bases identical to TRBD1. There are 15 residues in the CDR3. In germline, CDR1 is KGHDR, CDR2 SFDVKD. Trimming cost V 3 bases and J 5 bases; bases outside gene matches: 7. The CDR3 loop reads CATSDPGTGINEQYF. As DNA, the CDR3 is TGTGCCACCAGTGATCCCGGGACAGGGATCAACGAGCAGTACTTC.

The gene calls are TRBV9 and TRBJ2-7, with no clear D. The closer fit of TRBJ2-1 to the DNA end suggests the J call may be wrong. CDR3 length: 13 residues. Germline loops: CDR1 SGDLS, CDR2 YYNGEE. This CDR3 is CASSVDRVREQFF. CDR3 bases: TGTGCCAGCAGCGTAGACCGGGTACGCGAGCAGTTCTTC.

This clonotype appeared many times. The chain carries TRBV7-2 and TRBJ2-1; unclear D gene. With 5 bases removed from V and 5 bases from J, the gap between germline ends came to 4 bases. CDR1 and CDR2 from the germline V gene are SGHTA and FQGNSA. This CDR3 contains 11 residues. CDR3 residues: CASSRNNEQFF. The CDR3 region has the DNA TGTGCCAGCAGCCGCAACAATGAGCAGTTCTTC.

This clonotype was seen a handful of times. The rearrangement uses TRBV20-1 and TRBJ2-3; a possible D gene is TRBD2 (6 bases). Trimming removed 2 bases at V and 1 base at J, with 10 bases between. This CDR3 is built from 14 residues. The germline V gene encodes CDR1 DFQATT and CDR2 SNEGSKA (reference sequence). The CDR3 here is CSARTGAGTDTQYF. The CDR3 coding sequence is TGCAGTGCTAGAACGGGAGCGGGCACAGATACGCAGTATTTT.

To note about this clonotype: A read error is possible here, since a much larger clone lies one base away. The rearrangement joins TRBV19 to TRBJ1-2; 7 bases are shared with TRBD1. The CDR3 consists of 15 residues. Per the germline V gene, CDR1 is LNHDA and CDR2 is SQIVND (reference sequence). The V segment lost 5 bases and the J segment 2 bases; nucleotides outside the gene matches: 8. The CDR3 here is CASSPTGMGNYGYTF. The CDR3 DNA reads TGTGCCAGTAGTCCGACAGGGATGGGAAACTATGGCTACACCTTC.

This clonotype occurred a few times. The CDR3 sequence is CSAREKRGTDTQYF. DNA for the CDR3: TGCAGTGCCCGCGAAAAAAGGGGTACAGATACGCAGTATTTT. The rearrangement joins TRBV20-1 to TRBJ2-3; possible D gene TRBD1, 5 bases. This CDR3 has 14 residues. Germline CDR1 is DFQATT and CDR2 is SNEGSKA (reference sequence). Trimming left V 6 bases short and J 3 bases short, with 16 bases between.

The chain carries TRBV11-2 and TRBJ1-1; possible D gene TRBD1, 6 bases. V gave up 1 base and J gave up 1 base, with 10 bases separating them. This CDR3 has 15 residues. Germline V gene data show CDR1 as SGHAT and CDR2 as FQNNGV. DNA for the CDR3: TGTGCCAGCAGCTTAGCGGGAGGGGGGAACACTGAAGCTTTCTTT. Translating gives CASSLAGGGNTEAFF.

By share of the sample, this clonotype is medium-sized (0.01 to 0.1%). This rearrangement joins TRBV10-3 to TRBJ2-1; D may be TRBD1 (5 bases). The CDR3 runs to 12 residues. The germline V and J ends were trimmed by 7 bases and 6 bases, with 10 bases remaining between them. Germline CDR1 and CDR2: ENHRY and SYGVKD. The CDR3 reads CAINPGSNEQFF. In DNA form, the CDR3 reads TGTGCCATCAACCCAGGGTCCAATGAGCAGTTCTTC.

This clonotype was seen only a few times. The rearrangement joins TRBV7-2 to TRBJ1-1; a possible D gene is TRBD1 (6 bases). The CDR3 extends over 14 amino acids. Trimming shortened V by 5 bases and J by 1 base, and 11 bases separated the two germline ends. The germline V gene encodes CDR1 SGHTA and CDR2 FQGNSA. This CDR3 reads CASSPWTANTEAFF. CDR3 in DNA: TGTGCCAGCAGCCCGTGGACAGCGAACACTGAAGCTTTCTTT.

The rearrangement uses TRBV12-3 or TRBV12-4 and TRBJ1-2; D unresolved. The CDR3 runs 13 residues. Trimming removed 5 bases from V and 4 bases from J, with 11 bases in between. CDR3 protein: CASSVHGPYGYTF. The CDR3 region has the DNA TGTGCCAGCAGTGTTCACGGACCCTATGGCTACACCTTC.

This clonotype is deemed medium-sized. Written as DNA, the CDR3 is TGTGCCAGCAGCACAGGACAGACAACTAATGAAAAACTGTTTTTT. Protein sequence: CASSTGQTTNEKLFF. The chain links TRBV7-2 to TRBJ1-4; the D gene is possibly TRBD1 (6 bases). The CDR3 runs 15 residues. Germline CDR1 and CDR2: SGHTA and FQGNSA. Trimming removed 5 bases from V and 0 bases from J, with 10 bases in between.

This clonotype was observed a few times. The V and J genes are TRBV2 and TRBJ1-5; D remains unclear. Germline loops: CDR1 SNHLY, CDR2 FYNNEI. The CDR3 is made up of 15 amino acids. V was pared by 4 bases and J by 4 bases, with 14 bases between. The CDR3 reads CASSAGDILNQPQHF. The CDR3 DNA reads TGTGCCAGCAGTGCCGGGGATATCCTTAATCAGCCCCAGCATTTT.

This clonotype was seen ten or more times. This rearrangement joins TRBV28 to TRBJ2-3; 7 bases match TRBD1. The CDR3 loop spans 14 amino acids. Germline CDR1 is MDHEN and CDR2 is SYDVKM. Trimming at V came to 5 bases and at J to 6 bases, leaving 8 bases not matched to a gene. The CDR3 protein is CASSDPGQSDTQYF. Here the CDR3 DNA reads TGTGCCAGCAGTGACCCGGGACAGTCTGATACGCAGTATTTT.

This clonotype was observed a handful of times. The CDR3 DNA is TGTGCCAGCAGCCAGCTAGCGGGAGGGCCCTACGAGCAGTACTTC. This sequence encodes CASSQLAGGPYEQYF. The V and J genes are TRBV14 and TRBJ2-7; 12 positions agree with TRBD2. V shed 3 bases, J shed 2 bases, and the junction held 2 bases outside the gene matches. The CDR3 runs 15 residues. Germline loops: CDR1 SGHDN, CDR2 FVKESK.

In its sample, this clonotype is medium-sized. CDR3 nucleotide sequence: TGTGCCACCAGTGACGGACTAGCGGGGGCCTTCGACACCGGGGAGCTGTTTTTT. This encodes CATSDGLAGAFDTGELFF. The chain carries TRBV24-1 and TRBJ2-2, with 13 bases that match TRBD2. Trimming removed 4 bases from V and 3 bases from J; junction bases left unmatched: 7. The CDR3 consists of 18 residues. From germline, CDR1 is KGHDR and CDR2 SFDVKD.

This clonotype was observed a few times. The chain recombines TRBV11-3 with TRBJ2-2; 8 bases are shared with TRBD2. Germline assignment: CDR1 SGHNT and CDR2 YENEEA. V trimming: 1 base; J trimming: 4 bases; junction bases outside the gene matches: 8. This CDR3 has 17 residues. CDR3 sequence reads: CASSLGVLAGPTGELFF. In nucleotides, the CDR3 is TGTGCCAGCAGCTTAGGTGTCCTAGCGGGCCCCACCGGGGAGCTGTTTTTT. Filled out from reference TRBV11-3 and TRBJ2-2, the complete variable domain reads EAGVVQSPRYKIIEKKQPVAFWCNPISGHNTLYWYLQNLGQGPELLIRYENEEAVDDSQLPKDRFSAERLKGVDSTLKIQPAELGDSAVYLCASSLGVLAGPTGELFFGEGSRLTVL.

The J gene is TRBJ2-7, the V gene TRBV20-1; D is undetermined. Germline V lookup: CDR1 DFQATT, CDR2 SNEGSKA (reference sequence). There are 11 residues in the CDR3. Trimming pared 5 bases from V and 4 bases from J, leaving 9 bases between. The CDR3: CSASQKYEQYF. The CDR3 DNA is TGCAGTGCTTCTCAAAAGTACGAGCAGTACTTC.

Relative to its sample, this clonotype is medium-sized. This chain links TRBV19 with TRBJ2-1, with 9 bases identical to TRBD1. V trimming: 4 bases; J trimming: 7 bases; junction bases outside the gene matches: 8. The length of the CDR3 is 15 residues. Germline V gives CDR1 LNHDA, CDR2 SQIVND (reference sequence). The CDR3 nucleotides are TGTGCCAGTAGTACGGGGGACAGGGAGAAGAATGAGCAGTTCTTC. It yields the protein CASSTGDREKNEQFF.

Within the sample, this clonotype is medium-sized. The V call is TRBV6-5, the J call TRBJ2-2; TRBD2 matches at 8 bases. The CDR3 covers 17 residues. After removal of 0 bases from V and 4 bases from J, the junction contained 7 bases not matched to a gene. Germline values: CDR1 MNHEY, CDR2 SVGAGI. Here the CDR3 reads CASSYSWAGGSTGELFF. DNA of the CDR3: TGTGCCAGCAGTTACTCCTGGGCGGGGGGCTCCACCGGGGAGCTGTTTTTT.

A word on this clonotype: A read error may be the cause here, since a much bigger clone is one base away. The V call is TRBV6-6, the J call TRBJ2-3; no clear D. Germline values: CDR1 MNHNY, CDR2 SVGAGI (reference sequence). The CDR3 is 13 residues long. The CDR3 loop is CASNYAHTDTQYF. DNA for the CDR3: TGTGCCAGCAATTACGCCCACACAGATACGCAGTATTTT.

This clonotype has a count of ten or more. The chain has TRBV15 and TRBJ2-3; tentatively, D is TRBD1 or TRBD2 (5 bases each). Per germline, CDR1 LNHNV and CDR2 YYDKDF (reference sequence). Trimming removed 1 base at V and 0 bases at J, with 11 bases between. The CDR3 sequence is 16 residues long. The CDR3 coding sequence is TGTGCCACCAGCAGAGGTGGGGCTAGCAGCACAGATACGCAGTATTTT. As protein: CATSRGGASSTDTQYF.

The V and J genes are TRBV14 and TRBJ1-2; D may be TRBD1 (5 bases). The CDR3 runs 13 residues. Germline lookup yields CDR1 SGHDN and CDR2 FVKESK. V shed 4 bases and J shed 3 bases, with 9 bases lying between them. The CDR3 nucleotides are TGTGCCAGCAGCCGGGACCTTTACTATGGCTACACCTTC. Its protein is CASSRDLYYGYTF.

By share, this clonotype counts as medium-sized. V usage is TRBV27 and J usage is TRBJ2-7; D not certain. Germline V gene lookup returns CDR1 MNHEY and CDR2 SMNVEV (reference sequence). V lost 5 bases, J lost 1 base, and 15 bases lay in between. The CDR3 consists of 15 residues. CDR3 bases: TGTGCCAGCAGTCCTAAAGCCATGGGTTCCTACGAGCAGTACTTC. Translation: CASSPKAMGSYEQYF.

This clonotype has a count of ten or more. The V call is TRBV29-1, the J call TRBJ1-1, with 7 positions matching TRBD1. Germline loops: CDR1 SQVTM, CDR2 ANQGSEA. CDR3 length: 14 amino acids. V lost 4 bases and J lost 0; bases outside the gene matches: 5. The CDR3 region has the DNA TGCAGCGTTGGGGCAGGGGGGGTGAACACTGAAGCTTTCTTT. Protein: CSVGAGGVNTEAFF.

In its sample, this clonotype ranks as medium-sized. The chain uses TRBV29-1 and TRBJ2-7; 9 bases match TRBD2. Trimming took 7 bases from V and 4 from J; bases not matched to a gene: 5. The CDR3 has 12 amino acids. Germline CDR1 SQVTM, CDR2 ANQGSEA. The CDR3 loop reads CSGGTSRYEQYF. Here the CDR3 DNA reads TGCAGCGGTGGGACTAGCCGTTACGAGCAGTACTTC.

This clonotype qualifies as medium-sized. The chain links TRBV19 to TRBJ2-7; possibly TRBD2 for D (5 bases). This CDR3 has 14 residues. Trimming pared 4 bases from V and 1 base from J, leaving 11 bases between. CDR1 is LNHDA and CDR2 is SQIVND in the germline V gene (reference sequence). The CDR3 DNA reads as TGTGCCAGTAGTACCGCTCGGGGTTCCTACGAGCAGTACTTC. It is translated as CASSTARGSYEQYF.